The 31 T cell receptor beta chains below all came from one sample that was sequenced in a study of T cell responses to AZD1222 COVID-19 vaccine. Method: immunoSEQ multiplex PCR; TCRdb's copy keeps in-frame clones and lacks some. The table shows more than 95,000 clones, with roughly 91% occurring only once. The source material was peripheral blood, sampled on day 0 of MenACWY control vaccination. The source of these receptors is an adult in good health.

This chain uses TRBV7-6 with TRBJ2-3; 12 nucleotides align to TRBD2. V dropped 1 base and J dropped 2; count of bases not matched to a gene: 7. The germline gives CDR1 SGHVS, CDR2 FNYEAQ. The CDR3 covers 18 residues. The CDR3 sequence: CASSLDSTSGGITDTQYF. Here the CDR3 DNA reads TGTGCCAGCAGCTTAGATTCTACTAGCGGGGGGATCACAGATACGCAGTATTTT.

The rearrangement links TRBV7-2 to TRBJ1-4, with D unclear. V was shortened by 5 bases and J by 1 base, with 17 bases between the two germline ends. CDR1 and CDR2 from the germline V gene are SGHTA and FQGNSA. This CDR3 is built from 17 residues. The CDR3, as DNA: TGTGCCAGCAGCCGCCTTTCGGGGTTTGGAACTAATGAAAAACTGTTTTTT. Its protein product is CASSRLSGFGTNEKLFF.

The chain couples TRBV2 to TRBJ1-1; possible D gene TRBD1, 5 bases. The CDR3 runs 12 residues. V gave up 5 bases and J gave up 4 bases, with 8 bases separating them. Germline values: CDR1 SNHLY, CDR2 FYNNEI. The CDR3 protein is CASSSGITEAFF. The CDR3 bases are TGTGCCAGCAGTTCAGGGATCACTGAAGCTTTCTTT.

This clone is deemed medium-sized. The gene calls are TRBV28 and TRBJ1-2; D unclear. Trimming took off 5 bases at V and 4 bases at J, with 11 bases between the two ends. In germline, CDR1 is MDHEN, CDR2 SYDVKM. The CDR3 covers 13 residues. CDR3 sequence reads: CASSGPGSYGYTF. CDR3 nucleotide sequence: TGTGCCAGCAGTGGTCCTGGGTCCTATGGCTACACCTTC.

This rearrangement joins TRBV2 to TRBJ2-2; 8 bases align to TRBD2. The germline V gene has CDR1 SNHLY and CDR2 FYNNEI. This CDR3 contains 16 residues. J lost 1 base, V lost 4 bases, and 5 bases had no gene match. CDR3 nucleotides: TGTGCCAGCAGTGTGACTAGCGTTATGAACACCGGGGAGCTGTTTTTT. It encodes CASSVTSVMNTGELFF.

The chain couples TRBV25-1 to TRBJ1-4; D possibly corresponds to TRBD1 (5 bases). Germline V gene data show CDR1 as MGHDK and CDR2 as SYGVNS. There are 15 residues in the CDR3. The V and J ends lost 3 bases and 8 bases respectively, with 16 bases between them. The CDR3 DNA sequence: TGTGCCAGCAGTGAGCCCAGACAGATAGGGGAAAAACTGTTTTTT. This codes for CASSEPRQIGEKLFF.

The chain is built from TRBV7-9 and TRBJ1-3; 7 positions agree with TRBD1. This CDR3 region has 16 residues. V was clipped by 5 bases and J by 0 bases; unmatched bases: 7. Germline V gene data show CDR1 as SEHNR and CDR2 as FQNEAQ (reference sequence). CDR3 bases: TGTGCCAGCAGCCCCAGGGACAGACACTCTGGAAACACCATATATTTT. It encodes CASSPRDRHSGNTIYF. The full variable domain, with the rest looked up from reference TRBV7-9 and TRBJ1-3, is DTGVSQNPRHKITKRGQNVTFRCDPISEHNRLYWYRQTLGQGPEFLTYFQNEAQLEKSRLLSDRFSAERPKGSFSTLEIQRTEQGDSAMYLCASSPRDRHSGNTIYFGEGSWLTVV.

This clone was detected only once. This chain joins TRBV7-9 and TRBJ2-2; 8 bases are shared with TRBD1. J was trimmed by 6 bases and V by 6 bases; bases with no gene match: 15. The CDR3 has 17 residues. Germline-derived CDR1 and CDR2 are SEHNR and FQNEAQ (reference sequence). The CDR3 loop is CASRLNRGEKEAGELFF. DNA for the CDR3: TGTGCCAGCAGGCTCAACAGGGGGGAAAAAGAGGCCGGGGAGCTGTTTTTT.

The V and J genes are TRBV18 and TRBJ1-6, with 7 positions matching TRBD1. The CDR3 spans 15 residues. Germline assignment: CDR1 KGHSH and CDR2 LQKENI. V was pared by 4 bases and J by 3 bases, with 3 bases of the junction left unmatched. The CDR3 sequence is CASSLQGNYNSPLHF. CDR3 DNA: TGTGCCAGCTCACTACAGGGGAACTATAATTCACCCCTCCACTTT.

The chain joins TRBV6-6 to TRBJ1-6; the D gene is possibly TRBD1 (5 bases). This CDR3 is 16 amino acids long. CDR1 is MNHNY and CDR2 is SVGAGI in the germline V gene (reference sequence). Trimming left V 6 bases short and J 7 bases short, with 19 bases between. CDR3 nucleotides: TGTGCCAGCAGCCACCGGGGGGGGGAAGCGAATTCACCCCTCCACTTT. Translation gives CASSHRGGEANSPLHF.

The chain has TRBV27 and TRBJ2-7; D uncertain. V was trimmed by 2 bases and J by 0 bases, leaving 11 bases between them. This CDR3 spans 15 amino acids. In germline, CDR1 is MNHEY, CDR2 SMNVEV (reference sequence). CDR3 DNA: TGTGCCAGCAGTTTAAAGGTCGGCAACTCCTACGAGCAGTACTTC. It is translated as CASSLKVGNSYEQYF.

The gene calls are TRBV11-2 and TRBJ2-2; D call uncertain. Germline V gives CDR1 SGHAT, CDR2 FQNNGV. The CDR3 is 18 residues long. V lost 5 bases and J 5 bases, leaving 24 bases between the germline ends. The CDR3 sequence: CASSPPPGRTLRTGELFF. DNA of the CDR3: TGTGCCAGCAGCCCCCCACCTGGCAGGACCCTTCGGACCGGGGAGCTGTTTTTT. The whole variable domain, filled in from reference TRBV11-2 and TRBJ2-2, reads EAGVAQSPRYKIIEKRQSVAFWCNPISGHATLYWYQQILGQGPKLLIQFQNNGVVDDSQLPKDRFSAERLKGVDSTLKIQPAKLEDSAVYLCASSPPPGRTLRTGELFFGEGSRLTVL.

A single count supports this clone. The rearrangement joins TRBV6-5 to TRBJ1-3; D not resolved. Germline values: CDR1 MNHEY, CDR2 SVGAGI. With 0 bases removed from V and 4 bases from J, the gap between germline ends came to 7 bases. This CDR3 is 14 amino acids long. CDR3 in DNA: TGTGCCAGCAGTTACTCCAAGCTGGGAAACACCATATATTTT. It is translated as CASSYSKLGNTIYF.

The chain combines TRBV19 with TRBJ1-6; D unresolved. Trimming took 3 bases from V and 7 from J, leaving 13 bases between them. CDR1 is LNHDA and CDR2 is SQIVND in the germline V gene (reference sequence). The CDR3 spans 15 residues. The CDR3 coding sequence is TGTGCCAGTAGTATGGTTGCCGTGGTCAATTCACCCCTCCACTTT. Its translation: CASSMVAVVNSPLHF.

This clone was observed once. The V call is TRBV12-2, the J call TRBJ2-3; the table names TRBD1, a call not compared with the DNA. TRBV12-2 is recorded as a pseudogene. The CDR3 sequence is 18 residues long. Written as DNA, the CDR3 is TGTGCAAGTCGCTTGCGGTGGGTCCAGGGGTTGTTCACAGATACGCAGTATTTT. Translation: CASRLRWVQGLFTDTQYF.

This clone showed up just once. In DNA form, the CDR3 reads TGTGCCAGCAGTGACAGGGCGGCGAGCACCGGGGAGCTGTTTTTT. Encoded protein: CASSDRAASTGELFF. The chain links TRBV2 to TRBJ2-2; D may be TRBD1 (5 bases). CDR3 length: 15 residues. The germline gives CDR1 SNHLY, CDR2 FYNNEI. V lost 3 bases, J lost 4 bases, and 12 bases lay in between.

The rearrangement links TRBV7-8 to TRBJ2-5, with D unresolved. V shed 0 bases and J shed 2 bases, with 10 bases lying between them. CDR3 length: 15 amino acids. Germline CDR1 and CDR2: SGHVS and FQNEAQ. The CDR3 DNA reads TGTGCCAGCAGCTTAGCACGACCAAATCAAGAGACCCAGTACTTC. This codes for CASSLARPNQETQYF.

The chain uses TRBV19 and TRBJ2-6; a weak D match, TRBD2 (6 bases). Looked up from germline, CDR1 is LNHDA and CDR2 is SQIVND (reference sequence). The germline V and J ends were trimmed by 4 bases and 3 bases, with 10 bases remaining between them. The CDR3 totals 15 residues. CDR3 in DNA: TGTGCCAGTAGTACCGTCGGGGGTGGGGCCAACGTCCTGACTTTC. Translating it yields CASSTVGGGANVLTF.

This chain links TRBV28 with TRBJ1-6, with a possible D match to TRBD1 (5 bases). The V and J ends lost 6 bases and 7 bases respectively, with 10 bases between them. Germline V lookup: CDR1 MDHEN, CDR2 SYDVKM. CDR3 size: 13 residues. CDR3: CASSGTKNSPLHF. CDR3 DNA: TGTGCCAGCAGCGGGACCAAAAATTCACCCCTCCACTTT.

J is TRBJ2-5 and V is TRBV7-6; either TRBD1 or TRBD2 may supply D (6 bases each). This CDR3 region has 11 residues. Germline loops: CDR1 SGHVS, CDR2 FNYEAQ. The germline V and J ends were trimmed by 8 bases and 5 bases, with 9 bases remaining between them. The CDR3 sequence: CASGGGETQYF. CDR3 sequence (DNA): TGTGCCAGCGGAGGGGGGGAGACCCAGTACTTC.

The sample holds many counts of this clone. V gene TRBV7-9 combines with J gene TRBJ2-2; either TRBD1 or TRBD2 may supply D (5 bases each). Trimming left V 5 bases short and J 7 bases short, with 8 bases between. Germline V lookup: CDR1 SEHNR, CDR2 FQNEAQ (reference sequence). This CDR3 is built from 12 residues. The CDR3 DNA is TGTGCCAGCAGCCAGGGAGTCGGGGAGCTGTTTTTT. Amino acid sequence: CASSQGVGELFF.

The rearrangement joins TRBV29-1 to TRBJ2-3; TRBD1 matches at 7 bases. J gave up 6 bases and V 7 bases, and 10 bases lay outside the gene matches. The CDR3 covers 13 residues. The V gene's germline CDR1 is SQVTM and CDR2 ANQGSEA. The CDR3: CSEKTGAGDTQYF. In DNA form, the CDR3 reads TGCAGCGAGAAAACAGGGGCCGGGGATACGCAGTATTTT.

Points on this clone: Without the conserved terminal phenylalanine or tryptophan, this CDR3 likely stems from a read error. The chain links TRBV6-6 to TRBJ1-1, with a possible D match to TRBD1 (6 bases). Trimming took off 7 bases at V and 1 base at J, with 13 bases between the two ends. Germline V CDR1 and CDR2: MNHNY, SVGAGI (reference sequence). The CDR3 contains 14 residues. CDR3 residues: CASTPGQWNTEAFS. In DNA form, the CDR3 reads TGTGCCAGCACCCCGGGACAATGGAACACTGAAGCTTTCTCT.

The chain carries TRBV5-7 and TRBJ1-1; 7 positions agree with TRBD1. TRBV5-7 qualifies as an ORF whose function is uncertain. CDR3 length equals 16 residues. V trimming: 3 bases; J trimming: 1 base; junction bases outside the gene matches: 9. CDR3 region: CASSYPDRLTNTEAFF. DNA for the CDR3: TGTGCCAGCAGCTACCCGGACAGGTTGACGAACACTGAAGCTTTCTTT.

This chain connects TRBV19 to TRBJ1-5; D gene uncertain. The germline V gene has CDR1 LNHDA and CDR2 SQIVND (reference sequence). Deletions cut 4 bases from V and 1 base from J, with 11 bases between. The CDR3 has 15 residues. CDR3 in DNA: TGTGCCAGTAGTAGAACAGTTCAAAGCAATCAGCCCCAGCATTTT. It specifies CASSRTVQSNQPQHF.

V is TRBV27 and J is TRBJ2-7; 12 bases line up with TRBD2. Germline lookup yields CDR1 MNHEY and CDR2 SMNVEV (reference sequence). This CDR3 spans 19 amino acids. Trimming removed 3 bases from V and 4 bases from J; junction bases left unmatched: 16. CDR3 loop: CASSFGASGRARSPYEQYF. CDR3 nucleotides: TGTGCCAGCAGTTTCGGGGCTAGCGGGAGGGCCCGGAGCCCATACGAGCAGTACTTC.

This sequence joins TRBV7-9 and TRBJ2-1; D unclear. This CDR3 region has 16 residues. The germline V gene encodes CDR1 SEHNR and CDR2 FQNEAQ (reference sequence). V was clipped by 4 bases and J by 4 bases, with 17 bases between them. CDR3 residues: CASSSKSLDKYNEQFF. The CDR3 DNA sequence: TGTGCCAGCAGCTCGAAATCCCTCGACAAATACAATGAGCAGTTCTTC.

The genes are TRBV28 and TRBJ1-5; 10 positions match TRBD1. Germline trimming cut 5 bases from V and 4 bases from J; bases unmatched to any gene: 11. The CDR3 sequence is 17 residues long. The germline CDR1 and CDR2 sequences are MDHEN and SYDVKM. CDR3: CASSPDEPGQGNQPQHF. Written as DNA, the CDR3 is TGTGCCAGCAGTCCCGACGAACCGGGACAGGGGAATCAGCCCCAGCATTTT.

The rearrangement joins TRBV5-1 to TRBJ1-2; 10 bases are shared with TRBD1. This CDR3 is 15 amino acids long. The J segment lost 5 bases and the V segment lost 0 bases, leaving 4 bases of the junction unmatched. Germline CDR1 is SGHRS and CDR2 is YFSETQ. CDR3 bases: TGCGCCAGCAGCTTGGCCGGGGACAGGGGATATGGCTACACCTTC. Its protein is CASSLAGDRGYGYTF. The variable domain in full, with the rest retrieved from reference TRBV5-1 and TRBJ1-2, is KAGVTQTPRYLIKTRGQQVTLSCSPISGHRSVSWYQQTPGQGLQFLFEYFSETQRNKGNFPGRFSGRQFSNSRSEMNVSTLELGDSALYLCASSLAGDRGYGYTFGSGTRLTVV.

CDR3 residues: CASSGGQYNSPLHF. The CDR3 bases are TGTGCCAGCAGCGGAGGACAGTATAATTCACCCCTCCACTTT. The chain has TRBV9 and TRBJ1-6; TRBD1 might be the D (6 bases). Germline V lookup: CDR1 SGDLS, CDR2 YYNGEE. V was pared by 3 bases and J by 4 bases, with 8 bases between. The CDR3 contains 14 residues.

This rearrangement joins TRBV28 to TRBJ1-1; D gene ambiguous. The CDR3 is 13 residues long. Trimming removed 5 bases at V and 0 bases at J, with 7 bases between. Per the germline V gene, CDR1 is MDHEN and CDR2 is SYDVKM. In nucleotides, the CDR3 is TGTGCCAGCAGTCCGCGCCTGAACACTGAAGCTTTCTTT. Translated, it gives CASSPRLNTEAFF.